Sequencing of this T cell receptor (beta chain) was carried out in a study of regulatory T cells in long-lasting Graves disease. Study-level results: Persistent patients shared more public clonotypes (roughly 2,800) than new patients (about 960).

The time point: newly diagnosed GD, antithyroid drugs for less than 3 months. The TCR library used RNA extracted from PBMCs. Diagnosing Graves' disease relied on the American Thyroid Association guidelines. HTBI primers from iRepertoire and Arm-PCR of CDR3 regions yielded the TCR beta libraries. TCRdb reprocessed the multiplex PCR reads via MiXCR and lists one record per CDR3 protein. The table shows some 370,000 distinct CDR3 sequences, with about 12% occurring only once. Concerning this clonotype: The antigen is not known.

The same sample was also studied in work on T cells in Graves' hyperthyroidism and ophthalmopathy. As that report states: Among the patients, aged 18 to 65, hyperthyroidism was newly diagnosed and had lasted under 2 months. HTBI primers were the set used in a first-round RT-PCR of the TCR CDR3.

This receptor was identified in a woman in her late teens or twenties with Graves disease. Sequences were derived from peripheral blood mononuclear cells (PBMCs), sampled at new diagnosis, from a patient treated with antithyroid drugs.

CDR3 protein: CASSPHRNGYTF. CDR3 DNA sequence: TGTGCCAGCAGCCCACACCGTAATGGCTACACCTTC. The chain links TRBV7-9 to TRBJ1-2; no definite D call. The CDR3 runs 12 residues. The germline CDR1 and CDR2 sequences are SEHNR and FQNEAQ (reference sequence). Trimming shortened V by 5 bases and J by 6 bases, and 10 bases separated the two germline ends.